Shown below are 23 T cell receptor beta chains from a single sample sequenced in a study of T cell responses to AZD1222 COVID-19 vaccine. Sequenced by immunoSEQ multiplex PCR; TCRdb stores in-frame clones only, minus some. This table holds some 130,000 clones, about 94% found once. Sequenced here: peripheral blood, sampled on day 0 of AZD1222 vaccination. All receptors derive from an adult in good health.

The chain couples TRBV6-5 to TRBJ2-3; no reliable D call. From germline, CDR1 is MNHEY and CDR2 SVGAGI. The CDR3 extends over 14 amino acids. Trimming pared 2 bases from V and 4 bases from J, leaving 10 bases between. The CDR3 loop is CASSYGARSDTQYF. CDR3 sequence (DNA): TGTGCCAGCAGTTACGGCGCCAGATCAGATACGCAGTATTTT.

The V call is TRBV28, the J call TRBJ1-1; 7 positions match TRBD1. V lost 5 bases, J lost 5 bases, and 5 bases stayed unmatched. There are 13 residues in the CDR3. Germline CDR1 and CDR2: MDHEN and SYDVKM. The CDR3, as DNA: TGTGCCAGCAGTCTCGAACAGGGGACTGAAGCTTTCTTT. Translation: CASSLEQGTEAFF.

V is TRBV20-1 and J is TRBJ1-1, with D unresolved. CDR1 is DFQATT, CDR2 SNEGSKA, per germline (reference sequence). V lost 1 base to trimming and J lost 6 bases, with 6 bases between them. CDR3 length equals 11 residues. The CDR3 here is CSARGSAEAFF. The DNA of the CDR3 is TGCAGTGCTAGAGGATCCGCTGAAGCTTTCTTT.

The chain has TRBV6-5 and TRBJ1-6; 8 nucleotides agree with TRBD1. The CDR3 has 15 residues. Germline V lookup: CDR1 MNHEY, CDR2 SVGAGI. V shed 0 bases and J 7 bases; nucleotides not matched to a gene: 2. CDR3 DNA sequence: TGTGCCAGCAGTTACTCGAACAGGGGGAATTCACCCCTCCACTTT. Protein: CASSYSNRGNSPLHF.

The CDR3 DNA is TGTGCTAGTGGTCCCCGGGCGGAGTACAATGAGCAGTTCTTC. Amino acid sequence: CASGPRAEYNEQFF. The rearrangement joins TRBV12-5 to TRBJ2-1; no clear D gene. The germline V gene has CDR1 LGHNT and CDR2 FRNRAP. The CDR3 runs to 14 residues. V lost 5 bases, J lost 4 bases, and 12 bases lay in between. Drawing the rest from reference TRBV12-5 and TRBJ2-1, the complete variable domain is DARVTQTPRHKVTEMGQEVTMRCQPILGHNTVFWYRQTMMQGLELLAYFRNRAPLDDSGMPKDRFSAEMPDATLATLKIQPSEPRDSAVYFCASGPRAEYNEQFFGPGTRLTVL.

The chain joins TRBV21-1 to TRBJ2-1; the table assigns TRBD2, which was not confirmed against the DNA. TRBV21-1 is marked as a pseudogene. The CDR3 extends over 17 amino acids. Here the CDR3 reads CASSRGTSGRVGNEQFF. Here the CDR3 DNA reads TGTGCCAGCAGCAGAGGGACTAGCGGGAGGGTAGGCAATGAGCAGTTCTTC.

The J gene is TRBJ1-1, the V gene TRBV14, with a possible D match to TRBD1 (5 bases). The CDR3 contains 15 residues. V was clipped by 4 bases and J by 3 bases, with 15 bases between them. Per the germline V gene, CDR1 is SGHDN and CDR2 is FVKESK. Here the CDR3 reads CASSLNEGLHTEAFF. The DNA of the CDR3 is TGTGCCAGCAGCCTAAACGAGGGACTGCACACTGAAGCTTTCTTT.

The CDR3 region has the DNA TGCAGCGTTGGTACAGTAGAAGAAGCTTTCTTT. It specifies CSVGTVEEAFF. The gene calls are TRBV29-1 and TRBJ1-1; no clear D. The CDR3 covers 11 residues. Germline V gene data show CDR1 as SQVTM and CDR2 as ANQGSEA. Trimming removed 4 bases at V and 8 bases at J, with 11 bases between.

This chain links TRBV4-1 with TRBJ1-1, with D maybe TRBD1 (6 bases). This CDR3 has 15 residues. The germline V gene encodes CDR1 MGHRA and CDR2 YSYEKL. V shed 0 bases and J shed 7 bases, with 15 bases lying between them. The DNA of the CDR3 is TGCGCCAGCAGCCAAGAAAGTTCAGGGGAGGGTGAAGCTTTCTTT. Encoded protein: CASSQESSGEGEAFF.

The chain has TRBV10-2 and TRBJ1-2; 8 bases align to TRBD1. The CDR3 is made up of 15 amino acids. V lost 0 bases, J lost 7 bases, and 7 bases stayed unmatched. The germline V gene encodes CDR1 WSHSY and CDR2 SAAADI. This chain's CDR3 is CASSESDREVGGYTF. For the CDR3, the DNA is TGCGCCAGCAGTGAGTCGGACAGGGAGGTGGGTGGCTACACCTTC.

The chain uses TRBV9 and TRBJ1-2; D ambiguous. The V gene lost 0 bases and the J gene lost 0 bases, with 9 bases spanning the gap. Germline-derived CDR1 and CDR2 are SGDLS and YYNGEE. The CDR3 runs 15 residues. The chain's CDR3 is CASSVGPRTNYGYTF. CDR3 in DNA: TGTGCCAGCAGCGTAGGGCCGCGGACTAACTATGGCTACACCTTC.

This chain connects TRBV28 to TRBJ1-1, with 7 positions matching TRBD1. The J segment lost 1 base and the V segment lost 11 bases, leaving 10 bases of the junction unmatched. The CDR3 sequence is 14 residues long. Germline V gene sequence: CDR1 MDHEN, CDR2 SYDVKM. In nucleotides, the CDR3 is TGTGCCGTGACAGGGTCAATCTCGAACACTGAAGCTTTCTTT. This encodes CAVTGSISNTEAFF.

CDR3: CASSWGRGGNTEAFF. CDR3 coding DNA: TGTGCCAGCAGCTGGGGCCGGGGGGGGAACACTGAAGCTTTCTTT. The gene calls are TRBV5-4 and TRBJ1-1, with a tentative D call TRBD1 (5 bases). The V and J ends lost 3 bases and 1 base respectively, with 13 bases between them. Looked up from germline, CDR1 is SGHNT and CDR2 is YYREEE (reference sequence). This CDR3 has 15 amino acids.

The CDR3 is CASSLVPPGQGVRELFF. CDR3 bases: TGTGCCAGCAGTTTAGTACCTCCGGGACAGGGGGTCCGGGAGCTGTTTTTT. The rearrangement joins TRBV27 to TRBJ2-2, with 11 bases matching TRBD1. Unmatched junction bases numbered 11, after V lost 2 bases and J lost 9 bases. CDR3 size: 17 residues. Germline loops: CDR1 MNHEY, CDR2 SMNVEV (reference sequence).

The chain uses TRBV11-2 and TRBJ2-1; TRBD2 might be the D (5 bases). V dropped 1 base and J dropped 4 bases, with 8 bases sitting between them. The CDR3 is made up of 14 amino acids. Germline V gene lookup returns CDR1 SGHAT and CDR2 FQNNGV. CDR3 sequence (DNA): TGTGCCAGCAGCTTAGGACTATTATACAATGAGCAGTTCTTC. Its translation is CASSLGLLYNEQFF. Looking up the rest from reference TRBV11-2 and TRBJ2-1 gives the full variable domain: EAGVAQSPRYKIIEKRQSVAFWCNPISGHATLYWYQQILGQGPKLLIQFQNNGVVDDSQLPKDRFSAERLKGVDSTLKIQPAKLEDSAVYLCASSLGLLYNEQFFGPGTRLTVL.

The V call is TRBV6-2 or TRBV6-3, the J call TRBJ2-2; D unclear. This CDR3 is 14 amino acids long. Trimming shortened V by 3 bases and J by 0 bases, and 5 bases separated the two germline ends. In germline, CDR1 is MNHEY, CDR2 SVGEGT. The CDR3 nucleotides are TGTGCCAGCAGTTATCGTCCGAACACCGGGGAGCTGTTTTTT. Encoded protein: CASSYRPNTGELFF.

This clone was seen just once. It is unclear where the CDR3 begins or ends on the DNA, so no DNA is shown, and the CDR3 is as TCRdb lists it. The V gene is TRBV10-1, the J gene TRBJ1-1. The CDR3 extends over 14 residues, inclusive of both ends. Per the germline V gene, CDR1 is WNHNN and CDR2 is SYGVQD (reference sequence). The chain's CDR3 is CASSTSTELTEAFF.

The chain combines TRBV15 with TRBJ2-5; D uncertain. The CDR3 is 14 amino acids. Looked up from germline, CDR1 is LNHNV and CDR2 is YYDKDF (reference sequence). Trimming took 5 bases from V and 1 from J, leaving 11 bases between them. The CDR3 region is CATSPAPVQETQYF. The CDR3 region has the DNA TGTGCCACCAGCCCCGCCCCCGTCCAAGAGACCCAGTACTTC.

This chain uses TRBV5-4 with TRBJ2-3; D gene uncertain. Germline V gene sequence: CDR1 SGHNT, CDR2 YYREEE (reference sequence). The CDR3 length is 11 residues. Trimming removed 5 bases at V and 6 bases at J, with 7 bases between. As DNA, the CDR3 is TGTGCCAGCAGTTCTTTCGATACGCAGTATTTT. Translation: CASSSFDTQYF.

CDR3 in amino acids: CASSLFLYEQYF. The CDR3 DNA reads as TGTGCCAGCAGCTTATTTCTCTACGAGCAGTACTTC. The chain is built from TRBV7-2 and TRBJ2-7; D remains unclear. Germline V gene lookup returns CDR1 SGHTA and CDR2 FQGNSA. Trimming pared 2 bases from V and 3 bases from J, leaving 5 bases between. CDR3 length equals 12 residues.

The chain uses TRBV4-1 and TRBJ1-4, with TRBD1 as a possible D gene (6 bases). The CDR3 has 15 amino acids. Germline V CDR1 and CDR2: MGHRA, YSYEKL. V dropped 5 bases and J dropped 8 bases, with 18 bases sitting between them. DNA for the CDR3: TGCGCCAGCAGCTCCTCGGGGGCGGGACGGGAAAAACTGTTTTTT. It encodes CASSSSGAGREKLFF.

The J gene is TRBJ2-2, the V gene TRBV3-1 (or the pseudogene TRBV3-2); 11 positions match TRBD1. The germline V gene has CDR1 LGHDT and CDR2 YNNKEL (reference sequence). The CDR3 is made up of 18 amino acids. The junction had 8 bases not matched to a gene; V was cut back by 4 bases and J by 1 base. The CDR3 DNA reads TGTGCCAGCAGCCCACCCGGACAGGGGGCAGAGAACACCGGGGAGCTGTTTTTT. This sequence encodes CASSPPGQGAENTGELFF.

This clone was seen once. The chain couples TRBV5-6 to TRBJ2-3; no definite D call. Germline V CDR1 and CDR2: SGHDT, YYEEEE. V lost 6 bases, J lost 2 bases, and 16 bases lay in between. This CDR3 contains 15 residues. CDR3 DNA: TGTGCCAGCAACTATGACTCTATTAACACAGATACGCAGTATTTT. Amino acid sequence: CASNYDSINTDTQYF.